The present entry profiles one T cell receptor beta chain with its context. As yet, its antigen is unknown. Using immunoSEQ multiplex PCR, the repertoire was profiled, and TCRdb retains in-frame clones only, with some absent. The sample shows about 120,000 clones, roughly 92% of them seen only once. These data originate in a study of T cell responses to AZD1222 COVID-19 vaccine. There are 15 residues in the CDR3. Germline trimming cut 6 bases from V and 7 bases from J; bases unmatched to any gene: 10. Germline V gene lookup returns CDR1 SGHNT and CDR2 YYREEE (reference sequence). General study findings and limits: The donor cohort was predominantly white British with a female majority, and clonal diversity may have been underestimated.

This TCR derives from an adult in good health. Sequenced material: peripheral blood, taken on day 0 of AZD1222 vaccination. V gene TRBV5-4 combines with J gene TRBJ2-1, with 10 positions matching TRBD1. The CDR3 here is CASKPGDRGANEQFF. In nucleotides, the CDR3 is TGTGCCAGCAAACCGGGGGACAGGGGAGCAAATGAGCAGTTCTTC.